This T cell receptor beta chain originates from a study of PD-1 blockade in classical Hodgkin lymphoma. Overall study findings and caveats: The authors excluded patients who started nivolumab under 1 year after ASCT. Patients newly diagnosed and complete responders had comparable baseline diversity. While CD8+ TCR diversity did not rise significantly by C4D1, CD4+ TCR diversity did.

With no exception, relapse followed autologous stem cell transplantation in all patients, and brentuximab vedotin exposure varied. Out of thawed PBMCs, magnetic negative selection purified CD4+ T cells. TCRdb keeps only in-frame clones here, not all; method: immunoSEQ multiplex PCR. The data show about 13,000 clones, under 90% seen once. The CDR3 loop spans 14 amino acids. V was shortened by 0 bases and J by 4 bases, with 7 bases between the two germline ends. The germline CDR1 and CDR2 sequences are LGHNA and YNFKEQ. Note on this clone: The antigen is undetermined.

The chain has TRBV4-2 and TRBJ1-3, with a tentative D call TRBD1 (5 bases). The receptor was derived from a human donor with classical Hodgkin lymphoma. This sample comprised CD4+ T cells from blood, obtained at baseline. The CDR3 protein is CASSQDRGGNTIYF. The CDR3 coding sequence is TGTGCCAGCAGCCAAGACCGGGGCGGAAACACCATATATTTT.